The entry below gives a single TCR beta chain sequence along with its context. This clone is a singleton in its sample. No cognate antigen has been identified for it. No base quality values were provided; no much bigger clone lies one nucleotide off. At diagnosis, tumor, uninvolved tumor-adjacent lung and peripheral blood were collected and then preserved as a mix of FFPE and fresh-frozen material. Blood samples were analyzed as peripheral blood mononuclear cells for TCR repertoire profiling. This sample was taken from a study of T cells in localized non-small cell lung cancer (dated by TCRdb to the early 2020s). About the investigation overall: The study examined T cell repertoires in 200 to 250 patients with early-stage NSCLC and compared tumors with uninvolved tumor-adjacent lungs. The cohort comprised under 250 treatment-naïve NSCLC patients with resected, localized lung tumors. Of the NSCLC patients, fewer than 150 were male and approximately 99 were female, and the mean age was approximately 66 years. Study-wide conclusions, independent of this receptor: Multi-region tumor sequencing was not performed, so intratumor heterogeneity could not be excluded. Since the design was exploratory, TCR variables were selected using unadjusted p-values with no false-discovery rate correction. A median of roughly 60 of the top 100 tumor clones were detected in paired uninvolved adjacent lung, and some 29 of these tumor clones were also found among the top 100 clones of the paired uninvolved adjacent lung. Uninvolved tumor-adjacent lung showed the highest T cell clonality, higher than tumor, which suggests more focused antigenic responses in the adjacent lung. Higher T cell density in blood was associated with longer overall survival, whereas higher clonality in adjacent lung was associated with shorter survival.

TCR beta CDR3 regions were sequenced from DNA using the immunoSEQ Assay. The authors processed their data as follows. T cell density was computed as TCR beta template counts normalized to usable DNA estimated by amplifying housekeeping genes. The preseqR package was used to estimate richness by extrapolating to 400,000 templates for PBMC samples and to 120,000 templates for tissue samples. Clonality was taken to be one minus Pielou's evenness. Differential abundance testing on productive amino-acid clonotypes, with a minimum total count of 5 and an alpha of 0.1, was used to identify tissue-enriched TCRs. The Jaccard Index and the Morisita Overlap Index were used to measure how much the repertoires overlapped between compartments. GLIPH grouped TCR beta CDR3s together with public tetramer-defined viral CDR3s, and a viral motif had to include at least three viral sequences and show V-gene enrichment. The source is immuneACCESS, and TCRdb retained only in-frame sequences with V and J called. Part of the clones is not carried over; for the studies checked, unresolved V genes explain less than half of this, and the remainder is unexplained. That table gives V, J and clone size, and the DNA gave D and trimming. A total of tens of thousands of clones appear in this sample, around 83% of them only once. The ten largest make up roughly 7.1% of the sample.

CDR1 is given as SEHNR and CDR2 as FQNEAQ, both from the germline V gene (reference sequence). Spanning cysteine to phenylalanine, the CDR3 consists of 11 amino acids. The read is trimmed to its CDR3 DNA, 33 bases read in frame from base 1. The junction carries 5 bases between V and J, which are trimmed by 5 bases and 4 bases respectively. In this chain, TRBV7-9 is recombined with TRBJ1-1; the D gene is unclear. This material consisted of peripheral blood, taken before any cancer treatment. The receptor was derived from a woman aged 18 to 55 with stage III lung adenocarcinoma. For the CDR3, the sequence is CASSQSTEAFF. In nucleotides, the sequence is TGTGCCAGCAGCCAATCCACTGAAGCTTTCTTT.